This T cell receptor (beta chain) was found in a study of blood T cell repertoires in COVID-19 (dated by TCRdb to between 2020 and 2021). About the investigation overall: Collaborator samples came from the United States, Italy and Spain and covered acute and convalescent phases of COVID-19. The material from the prospective study consisted of cDNA or gDNA derived from T cells, B-cell-depleted T cells, or PBMCs. The dataset comprised deeply sampled blood TCRbeta repertoires from subjects exposed to, actively infected with, or recovered from COVID-19. The repertoires were released in a freely available public database intended as a resource for research on the immune response to SARS-CoV-2. Samples came from the ongoing ImmuneRACE study (first 160 participants) plus 1,254 subjects from 6 global collaborators. Sample metadata almost always included a de-identified subject ID, COVID-19 status, age in years and sex. Where HLA class I and class II types were available, the types were taken from metadata supplied by the sample provider, not from assay-based typing.

TCRbeta CDR3 regions were amplified from genomic DNA by means of the immunoSEQ Assay, a bias-controlled multiplex PCR. As for the authors' bioinformatics: Nucleated cell counts per sample were estimated from amplification of reference gene primers within the assay. To quantify the absolute abundance of each unique TCRbeta CDR3 rearrangement, sequence reads were collapsed and filtered. For each sample, productive Simpson clonality was calculated as the square root of Simpson's diversity index across productive rearrangements. TCRdb limited this immuneACCESS table to in-frame rearrangements with V and J called. A share of clones is missing; checked studies link under half to unresolved V genes, and the rest is unexplained. For V, J and clone size, that table is used; D and trimming come from the DNA. The sample records around 100,000 clones, about 90% of which are singletons. The ten largest clones represent roughly 4.6% of the sample.

General conclusions and limits of the study: How much clinical and demographic metadata was included differed by source and by participant, and the metadata was provided uncurated.

The trim is 1 base for V and 2 bases for J, with a gap of 11 bases between the germline ends. CDR1 MGHRA and CDR2 YSYEKL were looked up in the germline V gene. CDR3 length: 15 amino acids, cysteine to phenylalanine. Kept here is only the CDR3 DNA, which spans 45 bases and is read in frame from base 1. This clone occurred once. Its antigen is not yet known. No qualities accompany the bases; no much larger clone lies one base away. Collaborating institutions collected whole blood in K2EDTA tubes following their own protocols. For TCRbeta analysis, collaborator samples were shipped as frozen whole blood, as isolated PBMCs, or as DNA extracted from either sample type.

The source material was peripheral blood. The TCR comes from a human donor in a cohort sampled during active COVID-19. The chain uses TRBV4-1 and TRBJ2-5; TRBD2 is a possible D gene, resting on 6 matching bases. The DNA reads as follows: TGCGCCAGCAGCCAAGGTACGGGACTTCAAGAGACCCAGTACTTC. Its protein is CASSQGTGLQETQYF.